A selection of T cell receptor beta chains follows, all from one sample in a study of blood T cell repertoires in COVID-19. TCRdb keeps only in-frame clones here, not all; method: immunoSEQ multiplex PCR. Among about 400,000 clones listed, around 92% were seen once. The sequenced sample consisted of PBMCs or T cells enriched from blood (not recorded which). The receptor set was obtained from a woman aged 25 to 39 who had recovered from COVID-19. CDR3s include the opening cysteine and the closing phenylalanine or tryptophan. D genes are given only for firm matches. Clone size is given for some rows only: seen once, a few or many times, or a class if the clone is expanded.

>-|TRBJ2-5|TRBV20-1|TRBD1
TGCAGTGCTAGTGAGGGGGCCCGAGAGACCCAGTACTTC
CSASEGARETQYF
>-|TRBJ1-3|TRBV13|TRBD1
TGTGCCAGCAGCTTATACAGGGGATTTAACTCTGGAAACACCATATATTTT
CASSLYRGFNSGNTIYF
>few|TRBJ2-1|TRBV9|-
TGTGCCAGCAGCGTAGTGGCGGACTCCTACAATGAGCAGTTCTTC
CASSVVADSYNEQFF
>once|TRBJ1-5|TRBV3-1/TRBV3-2|-
TGTGCCAGCAGCCTAACCCCGGGAAATCAGCCCCAGCATTTT
CASSLTPGNQPQHF
>-|TRBJ1-1|TRBV3-1/TRBV3-2|-
TGTGCCAGCAGCCATGCAGAAAACGAAGCTTTCTTT
CASSHAENEAFF
>-|TRBJ2-7|TRBV2|-
TGTGCCAGCAGTGGGGCAGGGGACGTGTACTTC
CASSGAGDVYF
>-|TRBJ1-2|TRBV6-2/TRBV6-3|-
TGTGCCAGCAGTCCCCGAGGCGGAACCTATGGCTACACCTTC
CASSPRGGTYGYTF
>-|TRBJ2-2|TRBV7-9|TRBD2
TGTGCCAGCAGCCTAGGAGGACTAGCGGGAAGCGGGGAGCTGTTTTTT
CASSLGGLAGSGELFF
>few|TRBJ1-1|TRBV7-2|-
TGTGCCAGCAGCTTATACCGGGAGGGTGGGAACACTGAAGCTTTCTTT
CASSLYREGGNTEAFF
>-|TRBJ1-2|TRBV10-3|-
TGTGCCATCAGGCCGGACAGAGCCTATGGCTACACCTTC
CAIRPDRAYGYTF
>-|TRBJ2-3|TRBV12-5|TRBD1
TGTGCTAGTGGTTCCCGGACAGGTCTTAGCACAGATACGCAGTATTTT
CASGSRTGLSTDTQYF
>-|TRBJ1-1|TRBV5-4|-
TGTGCCAGCAGCTTGGCCGGGATAAACACTGAAGCTTTCTTT
CASSLAGINTEAFF